A single sample gave rise to the 20 T cell receptor beta chains below, sequenced in a study of cytomegalovirus exposure and HLA in healthy donors. The PCR had 60 Vbeta and 13 Jbeta primers. Generated by immunoSEQ multiplex PCR, the TCRdb table keeps only in-frame clones and is missing some. The sample has about 97,000 clones; roughly four fifths are singletons. The sequenced sample was PBMCs. Every receptor here comes from a man aged 35-49 years in good health and CMV-seropositive.

The chain carries TRBV9 and TRBJ2-2; no firm D call. In germline, CDR1 is SGDLS, CDR2 YYNGEE. V was cut by 3 bases and J by 0 bases, with 12 bases left in between. The CDR3 contains 16 residues. The CDR3 reads CASSGAPLSNTGELFF. DNA for the CDR3: TGTGCCAGCAGCGGAGCCCCCCTTTCGAACACCGGGGAGCTGTTTTTT.

The V call is TRBV9, the J call TRBJ1-2; D call uncertain. Looked up from germline, CDR1 is SGDLS and CDR2 is YYNGEE. Deletions cut 0 bases from V and 0 bases from J, with 9 bases between. The CDR3 length is 15 residues. CDR3 protein: CASSVGAGANYGYTF. The CDR3 region has the DNA TGTGCCAGCAGCGTAGGTGCAGGTGCTAACTATGGCTACACCTTC.

This clone has a single count. The chain links TRBV7-9 to TRBJ1-6, with TRBD1 matching over 9 bases. Germline trimming cut 11 bases from V and 5 bases from J; bases unmatched to any gene: 7. The CDR3 contains 14 residues. Germline V lookup: CDR1 SEHNR, CDR2 FQNEAQ (reference sequence). The CDR3 sequence: CAVQGARHNSPLHF. CDR3 sequence (DNA): TGTGCCGTACAGGGGGCCAGGCATAATTCACCCCTCCACTTT.

J is TRBJ2-3 and V is TRBV5-1; 8 bases align to TRBD2. The germline V gene encodes CDR1 SGHRS and CDR2 YFSETQ. The CDR3 totals 15 residues. With V trimmed by 1 base and J by 8 bases, 9 bases remained unmatched. The CDR3 loop is CASSLSGGLEGTQYF. CDR3 bases: TGCGCCAGCAGCTTGTCGGGGGGGCTTGAGGGTACGCAGTATTTT.

The chain recombines TRBV15 with TRBJ1-6; the D is unclear. Trimming took 3 bases from V and 12 from J, leaving 12 bases between them. The germline CDR1 and CDR2 sequences are LNHNV and YYDKDF (reference sequence). There are 13 residues in the CDR3. The chain's CDR3 is CATSSVRRGPLHF. CDR3 sequence (DNA): TGTGCCACCAGCAGCGTCCGGCGCGGACCCCTCCACTTT.

The chain's CDR3 is CATNSGGRSYEQYF. The CDR3 DNA reads as TGTGCCACCAATAGCGGGGGGCGCTCCTACGAGCAGTACTTC. V and J are TRBV19 and TRBJ2-7, with 10 bases fitting TRBD2. J lost 0 bases, V lost 10 bases, and 6 bases had no gene match. The V gene's germline CDR1 is LNHDA and CDR2 SQIVND (reference sequence). This CDR3 is 14 amino acids long.

This clone was counted a single time. The chain recombines TRBV18 with TRBJ1-1; 9 bases map to TRBD1. Looked up from germline, CDR1 is KGHSH and CDR2 is LQKENI. This CDR3 contains 15 residues. V dropped 6 bases and J dropped 5; count of bases not matched to a gene: 10. DNA for the CDR3: TGTGCCAGCTCTCCTCGGACAGGGGAGGGGACTGAAGCTTTCTTT. It translates to CASSPRTGEGTEAFF.

Remarks on this clone: Additional DNA sequences in this sample encode the identical CDR3. This chain connects TRBV4-1 to TRBJ1-5; D gene ambiguous. The CDR3 is made up of 13 amino acids. Trimming removed 3 bases at V and 3 bases at J, with 6 bases between. Germline CDR1 is MGHRA and CDR2 is YSYEKL. The CDR3 protein is CASSQAVNQPQHF. The CDR3 coding sequence is TGCGCCAGCAGCCAGGCTGTCAATCAGCCCCAGCATTTT.

The chain couples TRBV9 to TRBJ2-1, with 7 bases lining up with TRBD2. Germline assignment: CDR1 SGDLS and CDR2 YYNGEE. The CDR3 runs 15 residues. The V and J ends lost 7 bases and 2 bases, in that order; junction bases with no gene match: 9. This CDR3 is CASGSWGGAYNEQFF. In nucleotides, the CDR3 is TGTGCCAGCGGCTCCTGGGGGGGGGCCTACAATGAGCAGTTCTTC.

This sequence joins TRBV6-4 and TRBJ1-1; 8 nucleotides line up with TRBD1. Germline assignment: CDR1 MRHNA and CDR2 SNTAGT. V was clipped by 6 bases and J by 5 bases; unmatched bases: 5. CDR3 length equals 13 residues. DNA for the CDR3: TGTGCCAGCAGCGGACAGGGAGATACTGAAGCTTTCTTT. Protein: CASSGQGDTEAFF.

The chain combines TRBV7-9 with TRBJ2-6; 7 nucleotides align to TRBD1. The CDR3 loop spans 16 amino acids. V was pared by 6 bases and J by 2 bases, with 7 bases of the junction left unmatched. CDR1 SEHNR and CDR2 FQNEAQ come from the germline V gene (reference sequence). This CDR3 is CASRSTGDPGANVLTF. In nucleotides, the CDR3 is TGTGCCAGCAGATCTACAGGGGATCCTGGGGCCAACGTCCTGACTTTC.

The sample holds one count of this clone. The chain recombines TRBV11-3 with TRBJ2-7; 7 bases are shared with TRBD2. This CDR3 is built from 14 residues. The V gene's germline CDR1 is SGHNT and CDR2 YENEEA. The V gene end was trimmed by 3 bases and the J gene end by 0 bases; junction bases not matched to a gene: 2. The CDR3: CASSFGTNSYEQYF. As DNA, the CDR3 is TGTGCCAGCAGCTTCGGGACTAACTCCTACGAGCAGTACTTC. The full variable domain, completed using reference TRBV11-3 and TRBJ2-7, is EAGVVQSPRYKIIEKKQPVAFWCNPISGHNTLYWYLQNLGQGPELLIRYENEEAVDDSQLPKDRFSAERLKGVDSTLKIQPAELGDSAVYLCASSFGTNSYEQYFGPGTRLTVT.

This clone was seen more than once but under ten times. Other DNA sequences in the sample encode the same CDR3. The J gene is TRBJ1-1, the V gene TRBV18; TRBD1 agrees at 9 bases. The CDR3 length is 12 residues. Per germline, CDR1 KGHSH and CDR2 LQKENI. J gave up 8 bases and V 3 bases, and 1 base lay outside the gene matches. The chain's CDR3 is CASSPGTGEAFF. Written as DNA, the CDR3 is TGTGCCAGCTCACCTGGGACAGGGGAAGCTTTCTTT.

Only one count was recorded for this clone. The chain joins TRBV5-1 to TRBJ2-3; 11 nucleotides agree with TRBD2. Trimming at V came to 2 bases and at J to 5 bases, leaving 4 bases not matched to a gene. Germline V gene sequence: CDR1 SGHRS, CDR2 YFSETQ. This CDR3 contains 15 residues. CDR3 nucleotide sequence: TGCGCCAGCAGCTTTAGCGGGGGGGTAGGAGATACGCAGTATTTT. As protein: CASSFSGGVGDTQYF.

The chain employs TRBV7-9 and TRBJ1-1; the D gene is possibly TRBD1 (5 bases). Germline CDR1 is SEHNR and CDR2 is FQNEAQ (reference sequence). Trimming removed 4 bases from V and 0 bases from J, with 15 bases in between. The CDR3 totals 16 residues. The CDR3 region is CASSSKDRSMNTEAFF. In DNA form, the CDR3 reads TGTGCCAGCAGCTCAAAAGACAGATCCATGAACACTGAAGCTTTCTTT.

The chain carries TRBV5-1 and TRBJ2-2; 14 nucleotides agree with TRBD2. The CDR3 is made up of 18 amino acids. In germline, CDR1 is SGHRS, CDR2 YFSETQ. With 4 bases clipped from V and 1 base from J, the junction kept 6 bases outside the gene matches. The CDR3 region has the DNA TGCGCCAGCAGCCTGGGACTAGCGGGAGACCTGAACACCGGGGAGCTGTTTTTT. Translated: CASSLGLAGDLNTGELFF.

CDR3 residues: CASSPGSTPSPDTQYF. The CDR3 region has the DNA TGTGCCAGCAGCCCCGGGAGTACCCCCTCCCCAGATACGCAGTATTTT. This chain joins TRBV7-2 and TRBJ2-3, with a possible D match to TRBD2 (6 bases). The germline V and J ends were trimmed by 5 bases and 4 bases, with 19 bases remaining between them. Germline-derived CDR1 and CDR2 are SGHTA and FQGNSA. CDR3 size: 16 residues.

The chain is built from TRBV6-1 and TRBJ2-1; 13 nucleotides agree with TRBD2. CDR3 size: 14 residues. Trimming took 10 bases from V and 6 from J; bases not matched to a gene: 6. The germline gives CDR1 MNHNS, CDR2 SASEGT. The CDR3 DNA is TGTGCCATTGGACTAGCGGGAGCGGTCAATGAGCAGTTCTTC. It codes for CAIGLAGAVNEQFF.

Notes on this clone: Within the sample, other DNA sequences also encode this same CDR3. The chain joins TRBV6-1 to TRBJ1-6, with 7 bases that match TRBD1. The CDR3 is made up of 14 amino acids. CDR1 and CDR2 (germline): MNHNS, SASEGT. Losses at the gene ends were 5 bases for V and 6 bases for J; bases not matched to a gene: 4. CDR3 sequence: CASSSRDSNSPLHF. The CDR3 coding sequence is TGTGCCAGCAGTTCCCGGGACAGTAATTCACCCCTCCACTTT.

The chain has TRBV9 and TRBJ2-6, with 7 bases identical to TRBD1. Germline-derived CDR1 and CDR2 are SGDLS and YYNGEE. The V and J ends lost 2 bases and 0 bases, in that order; junction bases with no gene match: 8. This CDR3 has 18 residues. CDR3 sequence reads: CASSVSGTANSGANVLTF. The CDR3 DNA reads TGTGCCAGCAGCGTTTCCGGGACAGCGAACTCTGGGGCCAACGTCCTGACTTTC.